Listed here are 12 T cell receptor beta chains from one sample, sequenced in a study of shared clonotypes between healthy human individuals. The method was immunoSEQ multiplex PCR; TCRdb's version includes in-frame clones alone and lacks a portion of them. Here the sample spans some 2.4 million clones, approximately 94% being singletons. The specimen was naive CD4+ T cells from PBMCs. The subset denotes: CD45RA+ positively selected. The receptors originated from a man between 18 and 35 years old in good health. Some clones in this sample may be carry-over from other donors' samples.

Notes on this clone: An end of the junction does not agree with germline; a read error may underlie this. J is TRBJ2-3 and V is TRBV15; D call uncertain. Looked up from germline, CDR1 is LNHNV and CDR2 is YYDKDF (reference sequence). This CDR3 has 12 amino acids. DNA of the CDR3: TGTGCCGCCAGCCTGGCCGGGGATACGCAGTATTTT. Translation: CAASLAGDTQYF.

A remark on this clone: Germline is not matched at one junction end, which may reflect a read error. This chain connects TRBV28 to TRBJ1-4; D unresolved. The CDR3 spans 16 residues. The germline V gene encodes CDR1 MDHEN and CDR2 SYDVKM. The CDR3 loop reads CASSPLPPAREMKGVF. CDR3 in DNA: TGTGCCAGCAGTCCTCTCCCACCCGCCCGGGAAATGAAAGGTGTTTTT.

This chain uses TRBV11-3 with TRBJ2-3; 13 positions agree with TRBD2. Germline lookup yields CDR1 SGHNT and CDR2 YENEEA. The junction had 6 bases not matched to a gene; V was cut back by 5 bases and J by 4 bases. This CDR3 comprises 16 residues. The CDR3 region is CASSPRTSGSSDTQYF. The CDR3 DNA reads as TGTGCCAGCAGCCCGCGGACTAGCGGGAGTTCAGATACGCAGTATTTT.

This rearrangement joins TRBV27 to TRBJ1-5; no clear D. The germline V and J ends were trimmed by 1 base and 5 bases, with 9 bases remaining between them. CDR1 is MNHEY, CDR2 SMNVEV, per germline (reference sequence). This CDR3 is built from 14 residues. This CDR3 is CASSLYGVDQPQHF. As DNA, the CDR3 is TGTGCCAGCAGTTTATATGGGGTAGATCAGCCCCAGCATTTT.

This clone was seen just once. This sequence joins TRBV7-2 and TRBJ2-7; perhaps TRBD1 as D (7 bases). V was shortened by 7 bases and J by 4 bases, with 17 bases between the two germline ends. CDR1 is SGHTA, CDR2 FQGNSA, per germline. The CDR3 contains 14 residues. This chain's CDR3 is CASTPEEGAYEQYF. The CDR3 bases are TGTGCCAGCACTCCGGAGGAGGGGGCGTACGAGCAGTACTTC.

The chain uses TRBV30 and TRBJ2-3; D assignment may be TRBD1 or TRBD2 (5 bases each). Between the trimmed V and J ends, which lost 4 bases and 4 bases, there was a span of 12 bases. Germline lookup yields CDR1 GTSNPN and CDR2 SVGIG (reference sequence). The CDR3 totals 13 residues. DNA for the CDR3: TGTGCCTGGACCGGGACCCCATCAGATACGCAGTATTTT. This codes for CAWTGTPSDTQYF. Full variable domain (missing parts from reference TRBV30 and TRBJ2-3): SQTIHQWPATLVQPVGSPLSLECTVEGTSNPNLYWYRQAAGRGLQLLFYSVGIGQISSEVPQNLSASRPQDRQFILSSKKLLLSDSGFYLCAWTGTPSDTQYFGPGTRLTVL.

The chain couples TRBV9 to TRBJ2-1; TRBD2 matches at 8 bases. From germline, CDR1 is SGDLS and CDR2 YYNGEE. This CDR3 has 17 amino acids. V was pared by 7 bases and J by 1 base, with 13 bases of the junction left unmatched. CDR3 sequence (DNA): TGTGCCAGCTCCGGGGGGGGTCAGAGCCCTTCCTACAATGAGCAGTTCTTC. It specifies CASSGGGQSPSYNEQFF.

This rearrangement joins TRBV5-1 to TRBJ1-4; D gene uncertain. Germline assignment: CDR1 SGHRS and CDR2 YFSETQ. The CDR3 sequence is 16 residues long. The V and J ends lost 2 bases and 1 base respectively, with 12 bases between them. The CDR3 DNA sequence: TGCGCCAGCAGCTTCTTCTCCGGAGGAACTAATGAAAAACTGTTTTTT. Residues: CASSFFSGGTNEKLFF.

The chain joins TRBV19 to TRBJ2-7; 7 bases are a match to TRBD2. The ends lost 6 bases at V and 1 base at J; junction bases unmatched: 6. The CDR3 contains 14 residues. Per germline, CDR1 LNHDA and CDR2 SQIVND (reference sequence). The CDR3 coding sequence is TGTGCCAGTAGGACTAGCTCCCGTTCCTACGAGCAGTACTTC. The encoded protein is CASRTSSRSYEQYF.

CDR3 region: CASSEALRVYGYTF. As DNA, the CDR3 is TGTGCCAGCAGTGAAGCATTGCGGGTTTATGGCTACACCTTC. The chain carries TRBV6-1 and TRBJ1-2; no clear D. This CDR3 has 14 amino acids. Germline V gene sequence: CDR1 MNHNS, CDR2 SASEGT. V was cut by 0 bases and J by 5 bases, with 10 bases left in between.

The J gene is TRBJ1-3, the V gene TRBV5-5, with D perhaps TRBD1 (5 bases). CDR3 size: 15 residues. Germline values: CDR1 SGHKS, CDR2 YYEKEE (reference sequence). The V gene lost 4 bases and the J gene lost 2 bases, with 13 bases spanning the gap. The CDR3 reads CASSLSGTAGNTIYF. CDR3 bases: TGTGCCAGCAGCCTATCCGGGACCGCTGGAAACACCATATATTTT.

The chain links TRBV19 to TRBJ2-7; a possible D gene is TRBD1 (6 bases). V lost 5 bases, J lost 10 bases, and 15 bases lay in between. The CDR3 has 12 residues. Per the germline V gene, CDR1 is LNHDA and CDR2 is SQIVND (reference sequence). CDR3 coding DNA: TGTGCCAGTAGTGAGGGGGACCAGCCCCAGTACTTC. Its translation is CASSEGDQPQYF.